This entry features one TCR beta chain sequence. This clonotype has just a few counts. Its antigen target is currently unknown. No per-base quality is available; no much larger clone lies one base away. Patients with hyperthyroidism were aged 18 to 65 years, had been newly diagnosed, and had a disease duration of less than 2 months. Patients were excluded if they had other autoimmune diseases, uncontrolled infections, pregnancy or lactation. Diagnosis was based on clinical symptoms, serum thyroxine, TRAb, thyroid ultrasound and orbital computed tomography. Total RNA was extracted with Trizol reagent and quality-checked on an Agilent 2100 Bioanalyzer. The sample originates from a study of Graves' ophthalmopathy and Graves' hyperthyroidism listed by TCRdb under 2018. Notes on the research overall: Hyperthyroidism was defined as stable when no progression to ophthalmopathy occurred within 18 months of follow-up. The independent validation cohort included approximately 19 hyperthyroidism patients plus 17 patients who later progressed from hyperthyroidism to ophthalmopathy. To explore V-J signatures distinguishing ophthalmopathy from hyperthyroidism, a discovery set of about 99 patients (43 ophthalmopathy, over 55 stable hyperthyroidism) was enrolled. TCR beta repertoire signatures were used to distinguish Graves' ophthalmopathy from Graves' hyperthyroidism and to predict progression to ophthalmopathy. In six or seven hyperthyroidism patients, the T-cell repertoires found in thyroid tissue were compared with those found in blood. After sampling, hyperthyroidism patients received methimazole starting at 30 mg daily, and ophthalmopathy patients received high-dose intravenous methylprednisolone. In total, approximately 130 blood samples were TCR-sequenced: 40 to 45 ophthalmopathy, over 70 hyperthyroidism and roughly 17 hyperthyroidism-to-ophthalmopathy patients.

Taken from cysteine to phenylalanine, the CDR3 has 16 residues. The entry retains the CDR3 DNA only, 48 bases that are in frame from base 1. Trimming accounts for 9 bases at V and 5 bases at J, while the number of junction bases matched to no gene is 18. The germline V gene supplies CDR1 MNHEY and CDR2 SVGAGI. Study-level results and caveats: Sample size was not predetermined statistically, and investigators were not blinded to group allocation. Most expanded thyroid clonotypes with frequency above 0.001 were also detected in blood, suggesting blood repertoires may reflect the thyroid immune response. In validation, the model predicted ophthalmopathy progression with more than 55% sensitivity and 72% to 80% specificity; about a dozen predicted patients were CT-confirmed with GO in a median of around 6 months. Ophthalmopathy was separated from stable hyperthyroidism by the 13-signature model with about 90% sensitivity and about 81% specificity in cross-validation and with 80%/75% in the test set.

For repertoire sequencing, TCR beta CDR3 regions were amplified from RNA transcripts. The first round was an RT-PCR using HTBI primers with the Qiagen OneStep RT-PCR kit, and this first round was followed by a second-round multiplex PCR, then size selection and purification. The libraries underwent paired-end sequencing with 100 bp reads on an Illumina HiSeq2000. Processing in the source paper ran as follows. SOAPnuke was used to process the reads, throwing out any read that had adapters, had uncalled bases, had a mean Phred below 15, or lacked an exact constant-primer or identifier match. COPE v1.2.5 was used to merge the high-quality paired reads. Clonotypes were defined as unique nucleotide sequences and were aligned to IMGT TRB V, D and J references using MiTCR v1.1. The analysis was limited to V-J combinations with a frequency above 0.0001, which together covered 99.2% of repertoires. For each V-J combination, a TCR clonal expansion and chaos score was defined as the ratio of F50 clonal expansion to chaos observed in the TCRdist matrix. Features were reduced by Welch's t-statistics and random forest to some 13 V-J combinations, which fed a naive Bayes classifier. Thyroid-blood repertoire similarity was quantified with the Morisita-Horn index. TCRdb trimmed public reads at Q25 via fastp, called clones via MiXCR and kept in-frame beta chains. Every CDR3 protein is listed once, alongside the most common genes and DNA of its rows. The V and J calls were not made by the authors but by TCRdb's processing. Recorded for this sample are a few hundred thousand distinct CDR3 sequences; roughly 40% of them occurred a single time. 4% to 5% of the sample is taken by the ten largest.

The rearranged chain carries TRBV6-5 and TRBJ2-5; 7 junctional bases match TRBD1. The receptor comes from an adult man with Graves' hyperthyroidism. Sequencing was carried out using peripheral blood or thyroid tissue (not recorded which). CDR3 reads: CASWDRQGAERETQYF. In nucleotide form, the sequence is TGTGCCAGTTGGGACCGACAGGGAGCGGAGAGGGAGACCCAGTACTTC.